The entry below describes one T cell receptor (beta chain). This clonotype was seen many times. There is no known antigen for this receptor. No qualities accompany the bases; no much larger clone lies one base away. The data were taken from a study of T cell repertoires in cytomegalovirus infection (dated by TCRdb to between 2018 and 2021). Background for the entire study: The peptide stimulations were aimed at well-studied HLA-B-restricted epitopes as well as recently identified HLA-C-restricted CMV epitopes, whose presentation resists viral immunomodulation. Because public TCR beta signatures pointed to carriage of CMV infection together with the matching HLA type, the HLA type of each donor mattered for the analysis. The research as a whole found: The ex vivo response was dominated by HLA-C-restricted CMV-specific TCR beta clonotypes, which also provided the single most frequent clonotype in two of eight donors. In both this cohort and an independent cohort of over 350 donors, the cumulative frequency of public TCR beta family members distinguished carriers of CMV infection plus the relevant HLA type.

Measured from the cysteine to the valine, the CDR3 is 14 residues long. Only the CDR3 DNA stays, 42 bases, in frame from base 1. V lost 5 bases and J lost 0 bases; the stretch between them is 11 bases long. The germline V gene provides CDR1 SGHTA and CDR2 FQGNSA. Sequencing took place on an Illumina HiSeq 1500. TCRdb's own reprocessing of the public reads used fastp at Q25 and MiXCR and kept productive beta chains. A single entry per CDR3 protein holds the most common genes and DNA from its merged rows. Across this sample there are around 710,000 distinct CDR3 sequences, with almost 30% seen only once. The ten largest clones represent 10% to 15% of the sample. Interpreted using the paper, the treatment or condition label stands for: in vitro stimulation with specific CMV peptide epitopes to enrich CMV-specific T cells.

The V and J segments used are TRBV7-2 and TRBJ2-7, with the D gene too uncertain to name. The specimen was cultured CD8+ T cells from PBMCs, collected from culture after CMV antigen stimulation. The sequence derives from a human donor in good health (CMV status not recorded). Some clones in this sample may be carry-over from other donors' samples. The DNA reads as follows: TGTGCCAGCAGCCCGGACCTGAGCTCCTACGAGCAGTACGTC. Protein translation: CASSPDLSSYEQYV.